A single sample is the source of the 10 T cell receptor beta chains below, sequenced in a study of blood T cell repertoires in COVID-19. The method was immunoSEQ multiplex PCR; TCRdb's version includes in-frame clones alone and lacks a portion of them. Here the sample spans hundreds of thousands of clones, approximately 80% being singletons. The sequencing sample was made of peripheral blood. The receptors were gathered from a woman of 80 years or more with acute or convalescent COVID-19.

The genes are TRBV18 and TRBJ2-5; 10 nucleotides align to TRBD2. Germline assignment: CDR1 KGHSH and CDR2 LQKENI. Trimming cost V 1 base and J 5 bases; bases outside gene matches: 16. The CDR3 contains 19 residues. CDR3 sequence: CASSPRTSSGGLRLETQYF. The CDR3 DNA sequence: TGTGCCAGCTCACCACGGACGTCTAGCGGGGGACTCAGGCTTGAGACCCAGTACTTC.

V usage is TRBV11-2 and J usage is TRBJ2-7; D gene unclear. Germline assignment: CDR1 SGHAT and CDR2 FQNNGV. The V and J ends lost 4 bases and 1 base respectively, with 2 bases between them. The CDR3 covers 11 residues. CDR3 sequence: CASSSSYEQYF. DNA for the CDR3: TGTGCCAGCAGCTCGTCCTACGAGCAGTACTTC.

This chain uses TRBV7-2 with TRBJ1-4, with a weak D call TRBD1 (5 bases). This CDR3 spans 15 amino acids. CDR1 and CDR2 (germline): SGHTA, FQGNSA. Trimming pared 1 base from V and 5 bases from J, leaving 11 bases between. The CDR3 DNA reads as TGTGCCAGCAGCTTAGGTGGGGCAGGGAATGAAAAACTGTTTTTT. It codes for CASSLGGAGNEKLFF.

The chain combines TRBV7-2 with TRBJ2-5; TRBD1 is a possible D gene (6 bases). The CDR3 contains 14 residues. V shed 5 bases and J shed 5 bases, with 15 bases lying between them. The germline V gene has CDR1 SGHTA and CDR2 FQGNSA. The CDR3 loop is CASSPGDGRETQYF. CDR3 in DNA: TGTGCCAGCAGCCCAGGGGACGGCCGGGAGACCCAGTACTTC. Together with reference TRBV7-2 and TRBJ2-5, the CDR3 gives the full variable domain: GAGVSQSPSNKVTEKGKDVELRCDPISGHTALYWYRQSLGQGLEFLIYFQGNSAPDKSGLPSDRFSAERTGGSVSTLTIQRTQQEDSAVYLCASSPGDGRETQYFGPGTRLLVL.

This chain joins TRBV5-5 and TRBJ1-4; D possibly corresponds to TRBD1 (6 bases). From germline, CDR1 is SGHKS and CDR2 YYEKEE (reference sequence). There are 16 residues in the CDR3. V gave up 3 bases and J gave up 1 base, with 13 bases separating them. Here the CDR3 DNA reads TGTGCCAGCAGCTCACCGGGCAGGGGAACTAATGAAAAACTGTTTTTT. As protein: CASSSPGRGTNEKLFF.

The J gene is TRBJ2-1, the V gene TRBV10-3; TRBD2 is a possible D gene (6 bases). Trimming took off 7 bases at V and 2 bases at J, with 21 bases between the two ends. The CDR3 loop spans 17 amino acids. The germline V gene has CDR1 ENHRY and CDR2 SYGVKD. The DNA for the CDR3 is TGTGCCATCACCTCCGCGGGGAGCGGGTTTACCTACAATGAGCAGTTCTTC. This encodes CAITSAGSGFTYNEQFF.

This chain joins TRBV6-2 or TRBV6-3 and TRBJ2-3, with 8 bases fitting TRBD1. The length of the CDR3 is 16 residues. Germline CDR1 MNHEY, CDR2 SVGEGT. Trimming cost V 5 bases and J 0 bases; bases outside gene matches: 7. Here the CDR3 DNA reads TGTGCCAGCAGTACCGGACAGGGTACGAGCACAGATACGCAGTATTTT. It encodes CASSTGQGTSTDTQYF.

DNA for the CDR3: TGTGCCAGCAGCTTAGTAGCTGGGAACACTGAAGCTTTCTTT. Amino acid sequence: CASSLVAGNTEAFF. The genes are TRBV7-2 and TRBJ1-1; D remains unclear. The V gene's germline CDR1 is SGHTA and CDR2 FQGNSA. This CDR3 spans 14 amino acids. Trimming shortened V by 1 base and J by 1 base, and 7 bases separated the two germline ends.

This clone was counted once. The gene calls are TRBV15 and TRBJ2-7; 9 nucleotides align to TRBD1. This CDR3 is 14 amino acids long. CDR1 is LNHNV, CDR2 YYDKDF, per germline (reference sequence). The ends lost 4 bases at V and 0 bases at J; junction bases unmatched: 1. CDR3 nucleotides: TGTGCCACCAGCATGGGACAGGGCTCCTACGAGCAGTACTTC. Residues: CATSMGQGSYEQYF.

The gene calls are TRBV28 and TRBJ1-2; 10 nucleotides agree with TRBD1. V shed 3 bases, J shed 2 bases, and the junction held 0 bases outside the gene matches. Germline lookup yields CDR1 MDHEN and CDR2 SYDVKM. The length of the CDR3 is 14 residues. The CDR3 here is CASSLGQGNYGYTF. DNA of the CDR3: TGTGCCAGCAGTTTGGGACAGGGGAACTATGGCTACACCTTC.